The clone carrying this T cell receptor (beta chain) occurred once. Its antigen is still unknown. CDR1 and CDR2 (germline): MNHEY, SVGAGI. V was trimmed by 5 bases and J by 7 bases, leaving 8 bases between them. This CDR3 region has 11 residues. 13 Jbeta primers and 60 Vbeta primers were used for the PCR. Repertoires were generated with immunoSEQ multiplex PCR, while TCRdb's copy carries only in-frame clones and drops some. The repertoire holds around 190,000 clones, with 70% to 90% as singletons. This specimen comes from a study of cytomegalovirus exposure and HLA in healthy donors. Study background: The early release's HLA-typed donors yielded approximately 85 million unique TCRs.

Donors were ostensibly healthy at sampling, although undocumented immune exposures were probable. Study-level findings and limits: The study found most TCR sequences rare, yet found some public TCRs in many donors.

Material: PBMCs. The TCR originated in a woman in her thirties in good health and CMV-seronegative. V gene TRBV6-5 combines with J gene TRBJ1-1; D not certain. CDR3 protein: CASSQHLEAFF. The DNA for the CDR3 is TGTGCCAGCAGTCAACACCTTGAAGCTTTCTTT.